This entry concerns a single T cell receptor beta chain. Its antigen remains unidentified. This entry is derived from a study of blood T cell dynamics during melanoma immunotherapy. The CDR3 contains 13 residues. Time point here: week 3, after first cycle of checkpoint inhibitor. Samples come from before therapy and from week 3 after the first blockade cycle. Disease control meant complete response, partial response or stable disease at 12 weeks. Notes on the study in general: The study could not tell melanoma-specific clones from general immune activation.

TCRdb keeps only in-frame clones here, not all; method: immunoSEQ multiplex PCR. Among under 15,000 clones, 70% to 90% were seen once, and the ten largest hold less than 5%. The sample in question was blood, obtained from a patient treated with checkpoint blockade. The rearrangement joins TRBV21-1 to TRBJ2-1; the table's D call, TRBD2, has no DNA check behind it. TRBV21-1 is classified as a pseudogene. The receptor comes from a human donor with melanoma. CDR3 loop: CASSSRLHNEQFF. In DNA, the CDR3 is TGTGCCAGCAGCTCGAGATTACACAATGAGCAGTTCTTC.